Following are 10 T cell receptor beta chains from one sample sequenced in a study of cytomegalovirus exposure and HLA in healthy donors. The PCR had 60 Vbeta and 13 Jbeta primers. The table came from immunoSEQ multiplex PCR; TCRdb's copy has only in-frame clones and leaves some out. The sample has roughly 130,000 clones, roughly four fifths seen once. Source material: PBMCs. The receptors come from a girl aged 2 to 10 in good health and CMV-seronegative.

The chain recombines TRBV7-9 with TRBJ1-3; D not resolved. The CDR3 covers 14 residues. Germline V lookup: CDR1 SEHNR, CDR2 FQNEAQ (reference sequence). The V end was cut by 1 base, the J end by 0 bases, with 4 bases between. The CDR3, as DNA: TGTGCCAGCAGCTTAGGACACTCTGGAAACACCATATATTTT. This gives the protein CASSLGHSGNTIYF.

The V call is TRBV9, the J call TRBJ1-2, with D perhaps matching TRBD1 (6 bases). CDR1 and CDR2 (germline): SGDLS, YYNGEE. The V gene lost 4 bases and the J gene lost 0 bases, with 13 bases spanning the gap. The CDR3 covers 15 residues. CDR3: CASSTRQAPNYGYTF. The CDR3 DNA is TGTGCCAGCAGCACCCGACAGGCACCTAACTATGGCTACACCTTC.

The V gene is TRBV4-1, the J gene TRBJ1-5, with D maybe TRBD1 (5 bases). This CDR3 has 15 amino acids. Trimming took off 3 bases at V and 0 bases at J, with 9 bases between the two ends. From germline, CDR1 is MGHRA and CDR2 YSYEKL. The CDR3 DNA follows: TGCGCCAGCAGCCACAGGGATTTTAGCAATCAGCCCCAGCATTTT. The encoded protein is CASSHRDFSNQPQHF.

The rearrangement uses TRBV20-1 and TRBJ2-3; no reliable D call. This CDR3 has 11 amino acids. V lost 4 bases and J lost 6, with 8 bases in between. Looked up from germline, CDR1 is DFQATT and CDR2 is SNEGSKA (reference sequence). CDR3 in amino acids: CSATFADTQYF. The CDR3 DNA reads TGCAGTGCTACCTTCGCGGATACGCAGTATTTT.

The chain couples TRBV29-1 to TRBJ2-1, with 8 positions matching TRBD1. The CDR3 has 14 amino acids. Per germline, CDR1 SQVTM and CDR2 ANQGSEA. After removal of 8 bases from V and 2 bases from J, the junction contained 8 bases not matched to a gene. The chain's CDR3 is CSLLGQGTYNEQFF. The CDR3 coding sequence is TGCAGCCTGCTAGGACAGGGTACCTACAATGAGCAGTTCTTC.

V usage is TRBV27 and J usage is TRBJ2-2; 9 nucleotides line up with TRBD2. Germline values: CDR1 MNHEY, CDR2 SMNVEV (reference sequence). This CDR3 contains 15 residues. V was pared by 4 bases and J by 4 bases, with 4 bases of the junction left unmatched. CDR3 sequence: CASSYASGVTGELFF. The CDR3 DNA reads as TGTGCCAGCAGTTACGCTAGCGGGGTCACCGGGGAGCTGTTTTTT.

The chain recombines TRBV19 with TRBJ2-1, with 10 bases aligning to TRBD1. The V gene end was trimmed by 4 bases and the J gene end by 0 bases; junction bases not matched to a gene: 6. This CDR3 comprises 17 residues. Germline lookup yields CDR1 LNHDA and CDR2 SQIVND (reference sequence). The CDR3 here is CASSKPGQGSSYNEQFF. CDR3 in DNA: TGTGCCAGTAGTAAACCGGGACAGGGGTCCTCCTACAATGAGCAGTTCTTC.

The chain couples TRBV19 to TRBJ1-1, with 10 bases identical to TRBD1. This CDR3 is built from 17 residues. Germline V gives CDR1 LNHDA, CDR2 SQIVND (reference sequence). With V trimmed by 5 bases and J by 0 bases, 9 bases remained unmatched. The CDR3 DNA reads TGTGCCAGTAGTGTCGCCGGGACAGGGGCCCTGAACACTGAAGCTTTCTTT. This translates into CASSVAGTGALNTEAFF.

This chain links TRBV27 with TRBJ1-2, with a weak D call TRBD1 (6 bases). This CDR3 contains 15 residues. The germline V and J ends were trimmed by 8 bases and 8 bases, with 24 bases remaining between them. Germline V gene sequence: CDR1 MNHEY, CDR2 SMNVEV (reference sequence). CDR3 loop: CASSPTAGVVSGYTF. The CDR3 nucleotides are TGTGCCAGCTCCCCGACAGCAGGGGTTGTTTCGGGCTACACCTTC.

This clone was seen once. The chain uses TRBV7-3 and TRBJ2-5, with a possible D match to TRBD2 (7 bases). Trimming removed 5 bases at V and 5 bases at J, with 18 bases between. This CDR3 has 15 residues. The germline CDR1 and CDR2 sequences are SGHTA and FQGTGA. The CDR3 bases are TGTGCCAGCAGCCCCGGAGGGGGGAGGGGTGAGACCCAGTACTTC. Protein sequence: CASSPGGGRGETQYF.